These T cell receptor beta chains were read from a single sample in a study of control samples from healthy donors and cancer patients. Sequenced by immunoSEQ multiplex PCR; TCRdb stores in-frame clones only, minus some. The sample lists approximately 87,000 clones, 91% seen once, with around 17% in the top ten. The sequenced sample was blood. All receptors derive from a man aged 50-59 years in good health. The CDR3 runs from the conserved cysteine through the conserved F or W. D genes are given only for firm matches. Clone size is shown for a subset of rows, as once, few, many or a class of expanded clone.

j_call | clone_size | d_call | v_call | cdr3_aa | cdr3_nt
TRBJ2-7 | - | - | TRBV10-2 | CASSEEGEQYF | TGCGCCAGCAGTGAAGAAGGCGAGCAGTACTTC
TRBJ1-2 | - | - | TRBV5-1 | CASSLAGAVDSYGYTF | TGCGCCAGCAGCTTGGCTGGCGCGGTCGATTCCTATGGCTACACCTTC
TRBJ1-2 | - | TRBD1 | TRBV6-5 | CASRAQRTGLNGYTF | TGTGCCAGCAGAGCTCAGAGGACAGGGCTCAATGGCTACACCTTC
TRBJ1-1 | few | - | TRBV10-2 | CASSEFRREAFF | TGCGCCAGCAGTGAGTTTCGACGGGAAGCTTTCTTT
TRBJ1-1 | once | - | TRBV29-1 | CSAEGARGNTEAFF | TGCAGCGCCGAGGGAGCCAGAGGGAACACTGAAGCTTTCTTT
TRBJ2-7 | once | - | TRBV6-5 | CASSTGQLLYEQYF | TGTGCCAGCAGTACTGGACAGTTACTATACGAGCAGTACTTC
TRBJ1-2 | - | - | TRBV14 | CASSSGPRYGYTF | TGTGCCAGCAGCTCGGGACCGCGCTATGGCTACACCTTC
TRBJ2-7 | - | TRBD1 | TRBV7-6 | CASSTWTGGIDEQYF | TGTGCCAGCAGCACTTGGACAGGGGGTATCGACGAGCAGTACTTC
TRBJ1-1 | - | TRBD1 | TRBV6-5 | CASPGATQGGTEAFF | TGTGCCAGCCCGGGGGCGACCCAGGGGGGTACTGAAGCTTTCTTT
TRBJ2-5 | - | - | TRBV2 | CASKRDARETQYF | TGTGCCAGCAAAAGGGACGCTCGGGAGACCCAGTACTTC
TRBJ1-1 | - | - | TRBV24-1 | CATSDSGWGTEAFF | TGTGCCACCAGTGATTCAGGATGGGGCACTGAAGCTTTCTTT